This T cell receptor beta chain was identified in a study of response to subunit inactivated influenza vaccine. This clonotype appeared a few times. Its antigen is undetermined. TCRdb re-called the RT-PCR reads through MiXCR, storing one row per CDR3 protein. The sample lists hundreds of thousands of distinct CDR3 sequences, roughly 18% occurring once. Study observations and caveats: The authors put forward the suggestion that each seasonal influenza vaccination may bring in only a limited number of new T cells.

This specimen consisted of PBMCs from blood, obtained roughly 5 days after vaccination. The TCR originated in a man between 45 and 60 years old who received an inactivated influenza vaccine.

CDR3 coding DNA: TGCGCCAGCGGGGGTAATGCTTTCTTT. Protein: CASGGNAFF. The chain recombines TRBV5-1 with TRBJ1-1; the D gene is possibly TRBD1 (5 bases). Trimming took off 7 bases at V and 11 bases at J, with 9 bases between the two ends. Germline V gene data show CDR1 as SGHRS and CDR2 as YFSETQ. CDR3 length: 9 amino acids.